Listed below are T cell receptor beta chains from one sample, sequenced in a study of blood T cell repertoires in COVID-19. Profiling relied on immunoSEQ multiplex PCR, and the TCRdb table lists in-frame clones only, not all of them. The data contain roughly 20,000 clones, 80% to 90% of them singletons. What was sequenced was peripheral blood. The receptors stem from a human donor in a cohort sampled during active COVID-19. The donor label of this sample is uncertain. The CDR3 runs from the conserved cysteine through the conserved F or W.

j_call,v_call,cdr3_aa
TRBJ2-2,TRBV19,CASRAPGELFF
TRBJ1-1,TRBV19,CASSSTGGYTEAFF
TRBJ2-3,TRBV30,CAWSNLAGGRDTQYF
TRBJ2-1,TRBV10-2,CASGAAYNEQFF
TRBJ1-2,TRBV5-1,CASSSQADVAYGYTF
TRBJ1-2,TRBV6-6,CASSYPGQGIYGYTF
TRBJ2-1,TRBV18,CASSPLVRSYNEQFF
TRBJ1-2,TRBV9,CASSVGSGQGTGYTF
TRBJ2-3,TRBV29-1,CSVEGWTGSADTQYF
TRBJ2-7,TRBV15,CATSRERQGGPYEQYF
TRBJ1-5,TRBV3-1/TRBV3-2,CASSLFGQPQHF
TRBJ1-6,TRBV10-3,CAISENRATNSPLHF
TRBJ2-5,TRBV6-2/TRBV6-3,CASSYSSGSARETQYF
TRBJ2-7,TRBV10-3,CARSSGPGMEQYF
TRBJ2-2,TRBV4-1,CASSQDRLAGGGTGELFF
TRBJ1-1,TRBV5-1,CASSLAEGTGGMYTEAFF
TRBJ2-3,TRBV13,CASNIRELAGAGTQYF
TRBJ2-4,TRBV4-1,CASSQDPPRGQNIQYF
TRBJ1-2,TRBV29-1,CSVEGLRDRGRRNGYTF
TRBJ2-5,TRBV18,CASSGDSGSGSGTQYF
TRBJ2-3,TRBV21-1,CASSKRTDNRTDTQYF
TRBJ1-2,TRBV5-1,CASSTGQGGGYTF
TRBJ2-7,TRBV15,CATSRDRVYEQYF
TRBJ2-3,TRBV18,CASSLGTSGSTDTQYF
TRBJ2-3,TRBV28,CASSTDRRGADTQYF
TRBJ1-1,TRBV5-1,CASSSRGMNTEAFF
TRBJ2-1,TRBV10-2,CASTLALAGVWNEQFF
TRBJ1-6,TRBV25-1,CASSAQGAYGSPLHF
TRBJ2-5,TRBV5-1,CASSLNGQQETQYF
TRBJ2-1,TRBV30,CAWSDSGIRNEQFF
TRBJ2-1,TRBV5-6,CASSYGWRDNEQFF
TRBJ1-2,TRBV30,CAWSVKGVYGYTF
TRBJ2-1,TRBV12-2,CASRLGPGPGYNEQFF
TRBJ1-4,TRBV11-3,CASSETATLNEKLFF
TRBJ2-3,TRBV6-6,CASSGGTSSGTDTQYF
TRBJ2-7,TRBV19,CASSIAEGGTYEQYF
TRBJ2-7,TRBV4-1,CASSQFSATGGLDEQYF
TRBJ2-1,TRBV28,CASSPTYRVRYYNEQFF
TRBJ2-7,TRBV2,CASSGQGASYEQYF
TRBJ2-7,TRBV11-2,CASSAQGAYEQYF
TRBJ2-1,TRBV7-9,CASSLVGRYNEQFF
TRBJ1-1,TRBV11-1,CASSLEGGAQTEAFF
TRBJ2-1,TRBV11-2,CASSPAGFSYNEQFF
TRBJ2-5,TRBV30,CAHGSGRGPMDQYF
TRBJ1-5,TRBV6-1,CASSGPGQGAQVWGQPQHF
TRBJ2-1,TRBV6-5,CASSYREYNEQFF
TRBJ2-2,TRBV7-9,CASGGQRNTGELFF
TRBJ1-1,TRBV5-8,CASSLEIGGNTEAFF
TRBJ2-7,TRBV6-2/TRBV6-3,CASSYSVRDNFYEQYF
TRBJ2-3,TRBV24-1,CATSAEQGYTDTQYF
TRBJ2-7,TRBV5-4,CASSVVDQGVGEQYF
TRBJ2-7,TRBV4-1,CASSEGGTYEQYF
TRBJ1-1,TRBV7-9,CASSLVQVTEAFF
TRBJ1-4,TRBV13,CASSTGQGGGDEKLFF